Sequencing of this T cell receptor beta chain was carried out in a study of vaccination and CD4 T cells after COVID-19. Study context: Researchers treated cells with overlapping spike peptides taken from SARS-CoV-2, HCoV-NL63, HCoV-OC43 and HCoV-229E.

Time point noted: late sampling 161 to 241 days after vaccination in a few convalescent patients. Documented treatment: approximately nine-day PBMC culture with coronavirus spike peptide pools or control peptides (ViraFEST assay). Germline assignment: CDR1 LNHDA and CDR2 SQIVND (reference sequence). Trimming removed 4 bases from V and 2 bases from J, with 12 bases in between. The CDR3 spans 15 residues. Concerning this clonotype itself: Its antigen remains unidentified.

Sequenced with the Oncomine TCR Beta short-read assay was DNA taken from cultured CD4+ T cells. TCRdb independently ran MiXCR on the PCR reads; one entry per CDR3 protein. The table has around 27,000 distinct CDR3 sequences, roughly a third seen once; the top ten hold 3% to 4%. Sequenced material: CD4+ T cells from blood, cultured in vitro, taken about 7 months after SARS-CoV-2 vaccination. The source is a human donor who had recovered from COVID-19. This chain connects TRBV19 to TRBJ2-4; D is possibly TRBD1 (6 bases). This chain's CDR3 is CASSRGGTSKNIQYF. The CDR3 DNA reads TGTGCCAGTAGTAGAGGGGGAACCTCCAAAAACATTCAGTACTTC.